Below, 11 T cell receptor beta chains from the same sample are listed, as sequenced in a study of response to subunit inactivated influenza vaccine. TCRdb reanalysed the RT-PCR reads using MiXCR and keeps one entry per CDR3 protein. The sample shows around 540,000 distinct CDR3 sequences, 10% to 15% of them seen only once. Source: PBMCs from blood, taken on the day of vaccination. These TCRs come from a man over 45 who received an inactivated influenza vaccine.

This clonotype showed up just a few times. The rearrangement joins TRBV10-1 to TRBJ2-7; D gene uncertain. Germline V gives CDR1 WNHNN, CDR2 SYGVQD (reference sequence). V dropped 3 bases and J dropped 0 bases, with 3 bases sitting between them. This CDR3 is built from 12 residues. The CDR3 DNA follows: TGCGCCAGCAGTGACACCTCCTACGAGCAGTACTTC. Translating it yields CASSDTSYEQYF.

The chain joins TRBV7-2 to TRBJ1-2; 9 nucleotides agree with TRBD1. The trim removed 5 bases at V and 6 bases at J, leaving 7 bases unmatched. This CDR3 is built from 14 residues. The germline V gene encodes CDR1 SGHTA and CDR2 FQGNSA. CDR3 nucleotides: TGTGCCAGCAGCCGGACAGGGGATAGAGATGGCTACACCTTC. Its translation is CASSRTGDRDGYTF.

This clonotype has a count of ten or more. CDR3 amino acids: CASSARSSYEQYF. The CDR3 DNA follows: TGTGCCAGCTCAGCCAGGAGCTCCTACGAGCAGTACTTC. The rearrangement uses TRBV18 and TRBJ2-7; D is uncertain. CDR3 size: 13 residues. Germline loops: CDR1 KGHSH, CDR2 LQKENI. Trimming took off 5 bases at V and 0 bases at J, with 8 bases between the two ends. Full variable domain (outside the CDR3, taken from reference TRBV18 and TRBJ2-7): NAGVMQNPRHLVRRRGQEARLRCSPMKGHSHVYWYRQLPEEGLKFMVYLQKENIIDESGMPKERFSAEFPKEGPSILRIQQVVRGDSAAYFCASSARSSYEQYFGPGTRLTVT.

This clonotype showed up many times. This chain joins TRBV7-2 and TRBJ2-7; D ambiguous. Germline assignment: CDR1 SGHTA and CDR2 FQGNSA. The CDR3 totals 13 residues. Trimming shortened V by 4 bases and J by 1 base, and 8 bases separated the two germline ends. The CDR3 reads CASSSWVSYEQYF. CDR3 coding DNA: TGTGCCAGCAGCTCGTGGGTTTCCTACGAGCAGTACTTC.

This clonotype was found a few times. The chain has TRBV9 and TRBJ2-5; tentative D call: TRBD1 (6 bases). V lost 7 bases to trimming and J lost 5 bases, with 15 bases between them. The CDR3 is 13 residues long. Germline V gives CDR1 SGDLS, CDR2 YYNGEE. As DNA, the CDR3 is TGTGCCAGCGCGGACAGTTCTTCGGAGACCCAGTACTTC. Translated: CASADSSSETQYF.

The sample holds a few counts of this clonotype. This chain uses TRBV29-1 with TRBJ2-3, with D possibly being TRBD2 (5 bases). The germline CDR1 and CDR2 sequences are SQVTM and ANQGSEA. The CDR3 runs 14 residues. V was cut by 3 bases and J by 3 bases, with 13 bases left in between. The CDR3 region has the DNA TGCAGCGTTGATGCGGGTCCTCGGACAGATACGCAGTATTTT. Translating it yields CSVDAGPRTDTQYF.

This clonotype was picked up a small number of times. The chain couples TRBV20-1 to TRBJ2-3; the D gene could be TRBD1 or TRBD2 (6 bases each). CDR3 length: 13 residues. Germline CDR1 reads DFQATT; CDR2 reads SNEGSKA (reference sequence). V was trimmed by 3 bases and J by 2 bases, leaving 9 bases between them. The DNA for the CDR3 is TGCAGTGCTAGTCCGGGGGCCACAGATACGCAGTATTTT. This gives the protein CSASPGATDTQYF.

This clonotype was recorded a few times. The rearrangement links TRBV6-5 to TRBJ1-1; no definite D call. The CDR3 is 13 residues long. The V gene's germline CDR1 is MNHEY and CDR2 SVGAGI. Trimming cost V 2 bases and J 5 bases, with 9 bases left between them. The CDR3 DNA is TGTGCCAGCAGTTACAAAGGGAGTACTGAAGCTTTCTTT. Residues: CASSYKGSTEAFF.

The chain uses TRBV7-2 and TRBJ2-3; D perhaps matches TRBD2 (6 bases). The V gene lost 1 base and the J gene lost 2 bases, with 7 bases spanning the gap. The CDR3 runs to 14 residues. In germline, CDR1 is SGHTA, CDR2 FQGNSA. CDR3 protein: CASSLGLDTDTQYF. The CDR3 region has the DNA TGTGCCAGCAGCTTAGGACTAGACACAGATACGCAGTATTTT.

This clonotype turned up a few times. V is TRBV18 and J is TRBJ2-2; D unresolved. Germline V gene sequence: CDR1 KGHSH, CDR2 LQKENI. V was trimmed by 3 bases and J by 1 base, leaving 12 bases between them. This CDR3 is built from 16 residues. CDR3: CASSPQSLVNTGELFF. CDR3 bases: TGTGCCAGCTCACCGCAGAGCCTCGTGAACACCGGGGAGCTGTTTTTT.

This clonotype was found many times. The chain has TRBV5-1 and TRBJ2-7; a possible D gene is TRBD1 (5 bases). Germline loops: CDR1 SGHRS, CDR2 YFSETQ. The length of the CDR3 is 14 residues. Deletions cut 4 bases from V and 2 bases from J, with 13 bases between. This CDR3 reads CASSHARVPYEQYF. CDR3 sequence (DNA): TGCGCCAGCAGCCATGCCAGGGTCCCCTACGAGCAGTACTTC. Full variable domain (outside the CDR3, taken from reference TRBV5-1 and TRBJ2-7): KAGVTQTPRYLIKTRGQQVTLSCSPISGHRSVSWYQQTPGQGLQFLFEYFSETQRNKGNFPGRFSGRQFSNSRSEMNVSTLELGDSALYLCASSHARVPYEQYFGPGTRLTVT.